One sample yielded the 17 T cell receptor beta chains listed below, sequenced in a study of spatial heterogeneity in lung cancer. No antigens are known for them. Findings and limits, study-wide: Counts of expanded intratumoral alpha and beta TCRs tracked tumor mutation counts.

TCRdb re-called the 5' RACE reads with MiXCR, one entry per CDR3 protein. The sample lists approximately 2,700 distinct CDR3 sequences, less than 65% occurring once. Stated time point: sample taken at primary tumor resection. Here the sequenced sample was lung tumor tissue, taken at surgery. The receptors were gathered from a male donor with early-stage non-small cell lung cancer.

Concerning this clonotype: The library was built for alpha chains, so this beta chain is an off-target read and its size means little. In DNA, the CDR3 is TGCAGCGTTGACAAGACCGGTAGCGGGGCTTACAATGAGCAGTTCTTC. Its protein product is CSVDKTGSGAYNEQFF. The rearrangement uses TRBV29-1 and TRBJ2-1; 8 nucleotides align to TRBD2. CDR3 length: 16 amino acids. V was pared by 3 bases and J by 4 bases, with 11 bases of the junction left unmatched. Germline V gene sequence: CDR1 SQVTM, CDR2 ANQGSEA.

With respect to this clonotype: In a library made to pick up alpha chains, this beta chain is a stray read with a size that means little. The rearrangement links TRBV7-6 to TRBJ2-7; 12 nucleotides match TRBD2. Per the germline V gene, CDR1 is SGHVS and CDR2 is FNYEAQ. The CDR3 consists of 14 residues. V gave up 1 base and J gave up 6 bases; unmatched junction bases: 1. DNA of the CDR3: TGTGCCAGCAGCTTAGAACTAGCGGGAGGCGAGCAGTACTTC. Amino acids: CASSLELAGGEQYF.

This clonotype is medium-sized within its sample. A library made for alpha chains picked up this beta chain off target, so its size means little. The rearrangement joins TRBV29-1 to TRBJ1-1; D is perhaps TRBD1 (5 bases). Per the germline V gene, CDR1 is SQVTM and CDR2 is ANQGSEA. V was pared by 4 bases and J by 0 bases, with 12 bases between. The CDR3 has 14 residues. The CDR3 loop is CSVVGGLLNTEAFF. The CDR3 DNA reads TGCAGCGTTGTGGGGGGACTCCTGAACACTGAAGCTTTCTTT.

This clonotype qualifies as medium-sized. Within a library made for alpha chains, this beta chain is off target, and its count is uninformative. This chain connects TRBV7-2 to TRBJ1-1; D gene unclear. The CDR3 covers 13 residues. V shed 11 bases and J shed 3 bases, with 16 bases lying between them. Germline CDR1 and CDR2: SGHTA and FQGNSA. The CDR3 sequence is CAGRQPGDTEAFF. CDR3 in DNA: TGTGCCGGGAGGCAGCCCGGGGACACTGAAGCTTTCTTT.

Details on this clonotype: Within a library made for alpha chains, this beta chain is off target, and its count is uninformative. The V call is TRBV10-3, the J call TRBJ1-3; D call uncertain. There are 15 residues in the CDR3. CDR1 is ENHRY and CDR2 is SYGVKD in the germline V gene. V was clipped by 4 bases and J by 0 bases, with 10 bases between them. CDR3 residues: CAISAQRDSGNTIYF. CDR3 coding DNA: TGTGCCATCAGTGCACAGCGGGACTCTGGAAACACCATATATTTT.

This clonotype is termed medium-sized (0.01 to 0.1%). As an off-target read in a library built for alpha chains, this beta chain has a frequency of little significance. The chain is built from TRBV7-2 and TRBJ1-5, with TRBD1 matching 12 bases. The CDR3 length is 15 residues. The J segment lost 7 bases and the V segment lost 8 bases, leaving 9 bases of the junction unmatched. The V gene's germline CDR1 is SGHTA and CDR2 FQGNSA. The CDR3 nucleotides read TGTGCCAGCGGACCCGGGACAGGGGGCCGGCAGCCCCAGCATTTT. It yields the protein CASGPGTGGRQPQHF.

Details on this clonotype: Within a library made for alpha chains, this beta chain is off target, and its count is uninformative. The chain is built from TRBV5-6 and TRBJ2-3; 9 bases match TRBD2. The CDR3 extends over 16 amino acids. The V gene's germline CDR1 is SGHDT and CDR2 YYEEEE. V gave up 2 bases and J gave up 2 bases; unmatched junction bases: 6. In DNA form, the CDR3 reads TGTGCCAGCAGCTTATCGCTAGCGGGGTACACAGATACGCAGTATTTT. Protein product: CASSLSLAGYTDTQYF.

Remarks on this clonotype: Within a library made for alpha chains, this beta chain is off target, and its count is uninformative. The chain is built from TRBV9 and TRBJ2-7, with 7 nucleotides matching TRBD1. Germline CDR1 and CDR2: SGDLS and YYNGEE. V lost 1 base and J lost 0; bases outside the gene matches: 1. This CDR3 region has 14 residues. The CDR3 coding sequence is TGTGCCAGCAGCGTATCAGGGGGCTCCTACGAGCAGTACTTC. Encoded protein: CASSVSGGSYEQYF. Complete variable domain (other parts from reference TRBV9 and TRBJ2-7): DSGVTQTPKHLITATGQRVTLRCSPRSGDLSVYWYQQSLDQGLQFLIQYYNGEERAKGNILERFSAQQFPDLHSELNLSSLELGDSALYFCASSVSGGSYEQYFGPGTRLTVT.

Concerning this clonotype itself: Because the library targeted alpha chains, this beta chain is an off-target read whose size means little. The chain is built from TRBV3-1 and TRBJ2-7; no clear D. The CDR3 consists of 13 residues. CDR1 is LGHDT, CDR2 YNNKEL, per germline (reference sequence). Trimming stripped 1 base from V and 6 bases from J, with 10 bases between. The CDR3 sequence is CASSQVPGREQYF. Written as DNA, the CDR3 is TGTGCCAGCAGCCAAGTACCAGGCCGCGAGCAGTACTTC.

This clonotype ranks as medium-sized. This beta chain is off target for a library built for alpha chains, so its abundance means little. CDR3 loop: CSARGPFNQPQHF. The CDR3 DNA reads TGCAGTGCTAGGGGTCCTTTCAATCAGCCCCAGCATTTT. The V call is TRBV20-1, the J call TRBJ1-5; D ambiguous. The germline CDR1 and CDR2 sequences are DFQATT and SNEGSKA (reference sequence). Trimming left V 3 bases short and J 3 bases short, with 9 bases between. CDR3 length: 13 amino acids.

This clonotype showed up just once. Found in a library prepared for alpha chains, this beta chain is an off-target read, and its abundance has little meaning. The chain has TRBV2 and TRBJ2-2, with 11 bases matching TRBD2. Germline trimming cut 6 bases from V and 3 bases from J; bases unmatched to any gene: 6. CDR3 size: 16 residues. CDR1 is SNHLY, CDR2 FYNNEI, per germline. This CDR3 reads CASSYTSGRYTGELFF. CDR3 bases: TGTGCCAGCAGCTATACTAGCGGGAGATACACCGGGGAGCTGTTTTTT.

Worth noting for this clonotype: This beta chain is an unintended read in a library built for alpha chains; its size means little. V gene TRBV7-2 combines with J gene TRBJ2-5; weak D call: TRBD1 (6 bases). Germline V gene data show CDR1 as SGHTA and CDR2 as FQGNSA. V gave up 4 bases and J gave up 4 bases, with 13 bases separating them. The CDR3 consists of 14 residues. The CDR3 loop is CASSSTGLRETQYF. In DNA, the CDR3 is TGTGCCAGCAGCTCCACAGGGTTGAGAGAGACCCAGTACTTC.

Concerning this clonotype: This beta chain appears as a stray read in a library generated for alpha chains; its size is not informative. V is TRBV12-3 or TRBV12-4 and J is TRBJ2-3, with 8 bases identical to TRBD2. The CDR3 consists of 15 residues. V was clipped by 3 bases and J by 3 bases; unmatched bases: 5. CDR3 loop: CASSFWIAGTDTQYF. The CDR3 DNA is TGTGCCAGCAGTTTCTGGATAGCGGGAACAGATACGCAGTATTTT.

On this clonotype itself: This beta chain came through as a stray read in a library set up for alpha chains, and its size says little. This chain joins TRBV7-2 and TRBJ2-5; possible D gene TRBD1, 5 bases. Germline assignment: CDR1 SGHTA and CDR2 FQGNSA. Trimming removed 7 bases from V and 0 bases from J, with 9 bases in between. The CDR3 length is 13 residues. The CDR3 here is CASKNRNQETQYF. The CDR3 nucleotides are TGTGCCAGCAAGAACAGGAACCAAGAGACCCAGTACTTC.

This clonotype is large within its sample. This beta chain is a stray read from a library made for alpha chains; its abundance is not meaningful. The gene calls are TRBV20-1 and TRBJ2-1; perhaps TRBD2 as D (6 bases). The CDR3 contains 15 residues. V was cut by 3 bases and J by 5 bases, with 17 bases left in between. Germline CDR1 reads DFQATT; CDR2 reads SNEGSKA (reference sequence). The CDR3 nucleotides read TGCAGTGCTAGGGTACCTAGCGCGGGGAACAATGAGCAGTTCTTC. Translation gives CSARVPSAGNNEQFF.

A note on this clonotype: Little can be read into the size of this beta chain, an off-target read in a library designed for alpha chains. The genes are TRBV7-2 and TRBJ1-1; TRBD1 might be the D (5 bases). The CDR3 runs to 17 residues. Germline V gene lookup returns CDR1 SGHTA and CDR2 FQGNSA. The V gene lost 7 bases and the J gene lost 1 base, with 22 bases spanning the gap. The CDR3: CASTQIRGSLRNTEAFF. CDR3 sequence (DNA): TGTGCCAGCACCCAAATCCGGGGGTCCCTACGGAACACTGAAGCTTTCTTT. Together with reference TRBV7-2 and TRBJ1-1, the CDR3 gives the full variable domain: GAGVSQSPSNKVTEKGKDVELRCDPISGHTALYWYRQSLGQGLEFLIYFQGNSAPDKSGLPSDRFSAERTGGSVSTLTIQRTQQEDSAVYLCASTQIRGSLRNTEAFFGQGTRLTVV.

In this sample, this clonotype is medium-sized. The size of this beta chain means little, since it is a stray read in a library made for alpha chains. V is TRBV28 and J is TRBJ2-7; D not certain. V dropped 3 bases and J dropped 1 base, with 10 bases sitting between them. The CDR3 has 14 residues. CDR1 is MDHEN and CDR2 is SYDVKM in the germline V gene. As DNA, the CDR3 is TGTGCCAGCAGTTTCTCGACACATTCCTACGAGCAGTACTTC. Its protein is CASSFSTHSYEQYF.